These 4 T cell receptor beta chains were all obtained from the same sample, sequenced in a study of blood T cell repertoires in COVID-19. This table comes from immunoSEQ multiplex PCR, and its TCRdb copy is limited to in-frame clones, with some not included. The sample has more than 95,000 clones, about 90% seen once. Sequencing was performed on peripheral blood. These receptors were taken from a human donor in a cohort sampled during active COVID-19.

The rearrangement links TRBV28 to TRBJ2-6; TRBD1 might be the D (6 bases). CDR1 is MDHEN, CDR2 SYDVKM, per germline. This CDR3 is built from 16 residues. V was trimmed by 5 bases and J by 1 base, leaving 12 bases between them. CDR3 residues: CASSAPTGSGANVLTF. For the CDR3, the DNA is TGTGCCAGCAGTGCTCCTACAGGGTCTGGGGCCAACGTCCTGACTTTC.

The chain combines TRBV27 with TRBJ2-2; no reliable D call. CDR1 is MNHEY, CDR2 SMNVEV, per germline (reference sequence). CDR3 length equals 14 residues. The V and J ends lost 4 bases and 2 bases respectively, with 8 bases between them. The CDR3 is CASSSYTNTGELFF. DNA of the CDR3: TGTGCCAGCAGTTCGTACACAAACACCGGGGAGCTGTTTTTT.

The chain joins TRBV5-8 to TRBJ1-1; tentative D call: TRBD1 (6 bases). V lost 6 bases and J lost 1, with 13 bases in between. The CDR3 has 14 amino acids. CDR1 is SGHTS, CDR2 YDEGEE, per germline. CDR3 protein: CASNRGHPNTEAFF. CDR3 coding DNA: TGTGCCAGCAATCGGGGACATCCGAACACTGAAGCTTTCTTT.

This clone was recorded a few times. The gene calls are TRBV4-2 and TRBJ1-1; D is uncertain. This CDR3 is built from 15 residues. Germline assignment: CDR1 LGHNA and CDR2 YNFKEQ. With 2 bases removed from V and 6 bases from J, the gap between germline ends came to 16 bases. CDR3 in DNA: TGTGCCAGCAGCCAACCCGACGCGGGGAGACCTGAAGCTTTCTTT. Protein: CASSQPDAGRPEAFF.